This T cell receptor (beta chain) was recorded in a study of T cell responses to AZD1222 COVID-19 vaccine. Here immunoSEQ multiplex PCR was the method, and the copy in TCRdb shows in-frame clones only, minus some. The sample contains about 110,000 clones, more than 70% of which appear only once. About this clone: Antigen specificity is unknown.

There are 16 residues in the CDR3. Germline V gene sequence: CDR1 MNHEY, CDR2 SVGEGT. The J segment lost 7 bases and the V segment lost 5 bases, leaving 10 bases of the junction unmatched. General study findings and limits: Reports indicate that nearly half of spike-specific TCRs are directed at unmutated variant regions. Baseline seropositives among AZD1222 recipients totaled only five to seven. Elevations in Spike-specific TCR breadth and depth followed administration of two AZD1222 doses. The donors showed a predominance of white British ancestry and of females, with possible underestimation of clonal diversity.

The sequencing here drew on peripheral blood, taken 28 days after the second AZD1222 dose. The chain is built from TRBV6-2 or TRBV6-3 and TRBJ1-5; 11 nucleotides match TRBD1. This sequence originates from an adult who received the AZD1222 COVID-19 vaccine. The CDR3 DNA reads TGTGCCAGCAGTCAAGATGGGACAGGGGGACGGCAGCCCCAGCATTTT. Protein product: CASSQDGTGGRQPQHF.